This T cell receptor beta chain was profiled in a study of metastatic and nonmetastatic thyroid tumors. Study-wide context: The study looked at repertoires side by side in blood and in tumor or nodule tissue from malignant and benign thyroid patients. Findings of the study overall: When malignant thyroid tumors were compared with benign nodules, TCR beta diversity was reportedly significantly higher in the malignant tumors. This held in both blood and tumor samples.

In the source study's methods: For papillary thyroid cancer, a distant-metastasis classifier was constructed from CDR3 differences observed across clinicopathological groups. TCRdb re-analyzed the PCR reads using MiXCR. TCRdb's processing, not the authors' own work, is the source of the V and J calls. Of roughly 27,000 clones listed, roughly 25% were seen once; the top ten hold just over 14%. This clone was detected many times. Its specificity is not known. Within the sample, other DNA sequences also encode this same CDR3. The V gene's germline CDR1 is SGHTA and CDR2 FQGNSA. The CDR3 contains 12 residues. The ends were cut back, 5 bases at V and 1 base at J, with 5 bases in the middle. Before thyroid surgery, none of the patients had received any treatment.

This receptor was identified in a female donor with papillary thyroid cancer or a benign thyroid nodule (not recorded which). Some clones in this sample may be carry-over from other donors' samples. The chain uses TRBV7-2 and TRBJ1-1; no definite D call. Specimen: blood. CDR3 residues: CASSTRNTEAFF. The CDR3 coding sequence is TGTGCCAGCAGCACCAGGAACACTGAAGCTTTCTTT.